Detailed here is one T cell receptor beta chain. The antigen is undetermined. This entry is derived from a study of T-cell memory formation after mild COVID-19. Study information: Largely donor-specific sequence clusters came from a couple of donors. Study conclusions and caveats: Clones shrinking from day 15 to 85 showed even CD4/CD8 mixes; later expanders tilted CD4+. CD4+ contracting clones were found mainly in CM and EM, and CD8+ ones in EMRA.

The CDR3 has 14 residues. J was trimmed by 1 base and V by 4 bases; bases with no gene match: 4. CDR1 SGHKS and CDR2 YYEKEE come from the germline V gene (reference sequence). 5'RACE with constant-segment primers yielded barcoded, UMI-tagged TCR alpha and TCR beta cDNA libraries. A single record per CDR3 protein comes from TCRdb applying MiXCR to the 5' RACE reads. The sample lists about 440,000 distinct CDR3 sequences; roughly 20% were seen once. This chain uses TRBV5-5 with TRBJ1-2; TRBD1 aligns across 7 bases. Sequencing input: PBMCs or a T cell subset sorted from them (not recorded which). The receptor was isolated from an adult woman who had mild COVID-19 (a few samples of this study predate the infection). Cell type and time point are not known. The CDR3 reads CASSPGQDNYGYTF. Here the CDR3 DNA reads TGTGCCAGCAGCCCCGGACAGGATAACTATGGCTACACCTTC.